This T cell receptor beta chain derives from a study of shared clonotypes between healthy human individuals. Whole-study findings and limits: Compared with memory subsets, naive subsets generally had larger estimated richness. Naive CD4 clonotype sharing across four donors was about 5%.

CD8 cells classed as naive were CD45RO-negative and positively selected for CCR7, excluding terminally differentiated effector memory CD45RA+ cells. On this clone itself: Its antigen is undetermined.

In the original analysis: Filtering of immunoSEQ junctional sequences could not match full-length read filtering. Using immunoSEQ multiplex PCR, the repertoire was profiled, and TCRdb retains in-frame clones only, with some absent. Clone size and V and J calls were adopted from that table, with D and trimming inferred from the DNA. The sample lists roughly 890,000 clones; nearly 95% were seen once. Germline V gene sequence: CDR1 ENHRY, CDR2 SYGVKD. This CDR3 is built from 18 residues. The junction had 6 bases not matched to a gene; V was cut back by 0 bases and J by 2 bases. The sequence came from a man aged 30 to 45 in good health. The sample was naive CD8+ T cells sorted from blood. This rearrangement joins TRBV10-3 to TRBJ2-4, with 11 positions matching TRBD2. Written as DNA, the CDR3 is TGTGCCATCAGTGAGTCGCGTACTAGCGGGAGTCCCAAAAACATTCAGTACTTC. The encoded protein is CAISESRTSGSPKNIQYF.